This TCR beta chain derives from a study of T cell responses to AZD1222 COVID-19 vaccine. Sequenced by immunoSEQ multiplex PCR; TCRdb stores in-frame clones only, minus some. The sample shows around 150,000 clones, roughly nine tenths of them seen only once. The CDR3 consists of 17 residues. Germline loops: CDR1 MGHRA, CDR2 YSYEKL. J gave up 6 bases and V 2 bases, and 9 bases lay outside the gene matches. Study results and limitations: Clonal diversity was possibly underestimated; the donors were predominantly white British and more often female. No day 14 peak samples; only post-peak repertoires were characterized.

Notes on this clone: The antigen remains unidentified.

Researchers grouped second doses given at about 4 or about 12 weeks into one pool. The sequence came from an adult who received the AZD1222 COVID-19 vaccine. The chain has TRBV4-1 and TRBJ1-5; 11 bases fit TRBD1. This specimen consisted of peripheral blood, obtained 28 days after the second AZD1222 dose. CDR3 in DNA: TGCGCCAGCAGCCAAACCATAGGACAGGGGGCGCGTCAGCCCCAGCATTTT. Encoded protein: CASSQTIGQGARQPQHF.